The 16 T cell receptor beta chains reported below all come from one sample, sequenced in a study of shared clonotypes between healthy human individuals. Method: immunoSEQ multiplex PCR; TCRdb's copy keeps in-frame clones and lacks some. This sample has approximately 1.5 million clones, with 97% to 99% found just once. The sequenced sample was naive CD4+ T cells sorted from blood. Noted subset: CD45RA+ positively selected. These receptors came from a man aged 25 to 40 in good health.

This rearrangement joins TRBV6-5 to TRBJ2-5; possibly TRBD1 for D (6 bases). The V end was cut by 6 bases, the J end by 5 bases, with 19 bases between. The CDR3 covers 15 residues. CDR1 MNHEY and CDR2 SVGAGI come from the germline V gene. The CDR3: CASSHQQGVVETQYF. The CDR3 nucleotides read TGTGCCAGCAGCCACCAACAGGGAGTCGTCGAGACCCAGTACTTC.

The chain carries TRBV5-5 and TRBJ2-1, with 10 nucleotides matching TRBD2. V trimming: 4 bases; J trimming: 5 bases; junction bases outside the gene matches: 6. Germline V gene sequence: CDR1 SGHKS, CDR2 YYEKEE (reference sequence). This CDR3 contains 15 residues. The CDR3 DNA follows: TGTGCCAGCAGCCTTAGCGGGAGGTTCAACAATGAGCAGTTCTTC. Protein: CASSLSGRFNNEQFF.

V is TRBV28 and J is TRBJ2-3, with TRBD1 identical over 7 bases. The J segment lost 6 bases and the V segment lost 6 bases, leaving 6 bases of the junction unmatched. Germline CDR1 MDHEN, CDR2 SYDVKM. The CDR3 covers 13 residues. The CDR3 bases are TGTGCCAGCAGGCAGGGGACAGACGATACGCAGTATTTT. The encoded protein is CASRQGTDDTQYF.

This sequence joins TRBV11-2 and TRBJ2-7; maybe TRBD2 (6 bases). This CDR3 is built from 15 residues. The germline V gene has CDR1 SGHAT and CDR2 FQNNGV. Trimming took off 2 bases at V and 2 bases at J, with 13 bases between the two ends. Here the CDR3 DNA reads TGTGCCAGCAGCTTACTGGGGAGGATCACCTACGAGCAGTACTTC. Translation gives CASSLLGRITYEQYF.

V gene TRBV5-1 combines with J gene TRBJ1-2, with D maybe TRBD1 (6 bases). Trimming stripped 5 bases from V and 5 bases from J, with 13 bases between. This CDR3 is 13 amino acids long. Germline values: CDR1 SGHRS, CDR2 YFSETQ. CDR3 sequence: CASRKPGDYGYTF. The CDR3 nucleotides are TGCGCCAGCAGAAAACCAGGGGATTATGGCTACACCTTC.

V usage is TRBV5-6 and J usage is TRBJ2-1; possible D gene TRBD2, 5 bases. Germline V gene lookup returns CDR1 SGHDT and CDR2 YYEEEE. The CDR3 is 14 residues long. V was trimmed by 5 bases and J by 8 bases, leaving 17 bases between them. The CDR3 is CASRKTGLAHEQFF. In DNA, the CDR3 is TGTGCCAGCAGAAAAACGGGCCTAGCCCATGAGCAGTTCTTC.

The rearrangement links TRBV11-3 to TRBJ2-7, with D perhaps matching TRBD2 (6 bases). Trimming cost V 0 bases and J 3 bases, with 12 bases left between them. This CDR3 has 15 residues. CDR1 is SGHNT, CDR2 YENEEA, per germline. CDR3 sequence reads: CASSLDSSGGYEQYF. The CDR3 nucleotides read TGTGCCAGCAGCTTAGATAGTAGCGGAGGCTACGAGCAGTACTTC.

V usage is TRBV28 and J usage is TRBJ2-7; possible D gene TRBD2, 5 bases. Per germline, CDR1 MDHEN and CDR2 SYDVKM. V lost 8 bases, J lost 6 bases, and 14 bases lay in between. The CDR3 is made up of 12 amino acids. The CDR3 loop reads CASLTRFGEQYF. In nucleotides, the CDR3 is TGTGCCAGCTTAACTAGATTCGGCGAGCAGTACTTC.

The chain is built from TRBV29-1 and TRBJ2-7, with D tentatively TRBD2 (6 bases). The CDR3 has 17 residues. Germline CDR1 is SQVTM and CDR2 is ANQGSEA. Trimming removed 3 bases from V and 7 bases from J, with 28 bases in between. The CDR3 DNA is TGCAGCGTTGATTCCGGGACTTCATGGCCCGGTGCGGGGGAGCAGTACTTC. Translation gives CSVDSGTSWPGAGEQYF.

Note on this clone: Other DNA sequences of this sample code for an identical CDR3. The genes are TRBV29-1 and TRBJ2-3, with D tentatively TRBD2 (5 bases). Trimming left V 4 bases short and J 2 bases short, with 13 bases between. The CDR3 runs 14 residues. Germline CDR1 and CDR2: SQVTM and ANQGSEA. The CDR3 bases are TGCAGCGTTGGGGCCAGCGGTACCACAGATACGCAGTATTTT. Translating gives CSVGASGTTDTQYF.

V gene TRBV11-2 combines with J gene TRBJ2-7; a weak D match, TRBD1 (6 bases). The CDR3 consists of 13 residues. CDR1 is SGHAT, CDR2 FQNNGV, per germline. Deletions cut 3 bases from V and 4 bases from J, with 10 bases between. The CDR3 DNA reads as TGTGCCAGCAGCTTCTGGGGGCGGTACGAGCAGTACTTC. This encodes CASSFWGRYEQYF.

The chain carries TRBV19 and TRBJ1-1; no clear D. The CDR3 extends over 12 amino acids. Germline V gene sequence: CDR1 LNHDA, CDR2 SQIVND (reference sequence). V lost 5 bases and J lost 4, with 8 bases in between. The CDR3 loop reads CASSLLGTEAFF. The CDR3 DNA sequence: TGTGCCAGTAGTCTGCTGGGCACTGAAGCTTTCTTT.

This sequence joins TRBV6-6 and TRBJ2-4, with D perhaps matching TRBD2 (5 bases). The germline CDR1 and CDR2 sequences are MNHNY and SVGAGI (reference sequence). CDR3 length equals 15 residues. The V end was cut by 2 bases, the J end by 6 bases, with 14 bases between. The CDR3 DNA is TGTGCCAGCAGTTACGACGGGATTGTGGGAAACATTCAGTACTTC. Translating it yields CASSYDGIVGNIQYF.

The gene calls are TRBV18 and TRBJ2-1, with D maybe TRBD2 (5 bases). V lost 2 bases, J lost 10 bases, and 12 bases lay in between. The CDR3 has 13 residues. Per the germline V gene, CDR1 is KGHSH and CDR2 is LQKENI. The CDR3 reads CASSPGLHVEQFF. CDR3 DNA: TGTGCCAGCTCACCAGGACTCCACGTGGAGCAGTTCTTC.

As to this clone: Other DNA sequences in this sample translate to the same CDR3. The chain has TRBV20-1 and TRBJ2-5, with D unclear. V was clipped by 3 bases and J by 5 bases, with 1 base between them. Germline V CDR1 and CDR2: DFQATT, SNEGSKA (reference sequence). The CDR3 loop spans 9 amino acids. The CDR3 DNA reads as TGCAGTGCTAGTGAGACCCAGTACTTC. This translates into CSASETQYF.

A remark on this clone: A far larger clone is only one base removed, so a read error is likely. The sample contains more than one DNA sequence encoding this CDR3. This chain links TRBV7-9 with TRBJ2-7; TRBD2 matches 7 bases. Germline CDR1 and CDR2: SEHNR and FQNEAQ (reference sequence). The CDR3 length is 13 residues. J was trimmed by 7 bases and V by 5 bases; bases with no gene match: 8. The CDR3 is CASSRSGRGEQYF. CDR3 in DNA: TGTGCCAGCAGCCGCAGCGGGCGGGGGGAGCAGTACTTC.